This T cell receptor beta chain was recorded in a study of spatial heterogeneity in lung cancer (dated by TCRdb to about 2019). Turning to the overall study: Beta-chain transcripts were consistently detected in greater numbers than alpha-chain transcripts, which likely reflects a higher abundance of beta-chain transcripts. A strong correlation was found between TCR transcript counts in tumor regions and a T cell transcriptional module score from matched bulk RNA-seq. In the raw uncorrected reads, each unique combination of TCR and UMI appeared more than ten times on average. TCR alpha and beta repertoires were quantitatively compared across multiple tumor regions, matched nontumor lung and blood in non-small cell lung cancer. Nonsynonymous mutation counts, determined by whole-exome sequencing of tumor tissue, were related to features of the TCR repertoire. At surgery, 200 or so tumor regions, approximately 64 matched nontumor lung samples and more than 50 PBMC samples were TCR-sequenced for both alpha and beta chains. The study at large found these results: TCR-seq coverage of tumor T cells was estimated to be only approximately 7.3% for alpha chains and more than 11% for beta chains. The number of expanded intratumoral alpha and beta TCRs correlated with the tumor nonsynonymous mutation count. Additional single-cell paired TCR alpha and beta sequencing was considered necessary to confirm, at a functional level, the hypothesis that regional TCRs recognize regional mutations. The count of ubiquitous expanded TCRs correlated with the count of ubiquitous nonsynonymous mutations, and the count of regional expanded TCRs correlated with the count of regional nonsynonymous mutations.

According to the study, the label for this sample's time point signals: sample taken at primary tumor resection. The donors were some 72 patients from the lung TRACERx cohort who had early-stage, untreated non-small cell lung cancer. For TCR sequencing, whole RNA was extracted from tumor and nontumor lung tissue, or from cryopreserved PBMC samples, and no cell sorting was done. Patients were selected for TCR sequencing only if sufficient RNA was available from at least two tumor regions. Before being selected, tumor and adjacent nontumor lung specimens were reviewed by a lung pathologist. Many counts were recorded for this clonotype. The antigen it recognizes is unknown. Base qualities are missing; no much larger clone stands one base away. The method was 5' RACE. For sequencing, a NextSeq 500 was employed. In the TCR library protocol, a unique molecular identifier was attached to each TCR cDNA molecule so that PCR and sequencing errors could be corrected. The authors' pipeline ran thus. Decombinator tools were used for TCR identification, UMI-based error correction and CDR3 extraction. TCRs above a frequency of 2 per 1,000, corresponding to the top 1% of the tumor frequency distribution, were defined as expanded. Expanded tumor TCRs statistically deemed absent (corrected P<0.05) from at least one tumor region were classed as regional, and all other expanded tumor TCRs were classed as ubiquitous. Rényi diversity was computed with the R vegan package after subsampling each repertoire 100 times to 5,000 TCRs. CDR3 similarity networks were built from amino acid triplet string-kernel similarity, with CDR3s being connected when pairwise similarity was above 0.82. Clones were called with MiXCR by TCRdb after fastp trimmed the public reads at Q25, and only in-frame beta chains were retained. Each record represents a unique CDR3 protein, reported with the most common genes and DNA among its rows. None of the V and J calls come from the authors' own analysis; TCRdb made them. This sample holds 15,000 to 20,000 distinct CDR3 sequences; 5.5% to 8.5% were observed only once. The ten largest account for around a fifth of the sample.

CDR1 and CDR2 were assigned from the germline V gene as KGHDR and SFDVKD. The CDR3 goes from the cysteine to the phenylalanine over 16 residues. The retained sequence is limited to the CDR3, 48 bases, with the frame set at the first base. Trimming leaves V shorter by 3 bases and J shorter by 3 bases, with the junction holding 8 bases beyond the gene matches. The receptor was isolated from a female donor with early-stage non-small cell lung cancer. This specimen consisted of lung tumor tissue, obtained at surgery. The chain is encoded by TRBV24-1 joined to TRBJ2-3, with TRBD1 matching 7 junction bases. CDR3 sequence: CATSDLTGPRTDTQYF. The bases are TGTGCCACCAGTGATCTGACAGGGCCAAGGACAGATACGCAGTATTTT.